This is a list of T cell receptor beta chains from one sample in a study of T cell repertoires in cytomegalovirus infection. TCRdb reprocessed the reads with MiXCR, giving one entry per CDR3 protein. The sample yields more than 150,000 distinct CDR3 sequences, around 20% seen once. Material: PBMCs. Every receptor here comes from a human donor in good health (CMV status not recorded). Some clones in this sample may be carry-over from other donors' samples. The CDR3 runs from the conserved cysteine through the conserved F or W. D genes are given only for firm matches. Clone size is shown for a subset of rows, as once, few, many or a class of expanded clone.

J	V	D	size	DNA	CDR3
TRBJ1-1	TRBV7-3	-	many	TGTGCCAGCAGCTTAGTGGCAGGGAACACTGAAGCTTTCTTT	CASSLVAGNTEAFF
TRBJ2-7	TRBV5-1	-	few	TGCGCCAGCAGACCTGGTGCGACGAACTACGAGCAGTACTTC	CASRPGATNYEQYF
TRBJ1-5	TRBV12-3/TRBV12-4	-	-	TGTGCCAGCAGTTTAAGCCAGGGCCGCAATCAGCCCCAGCATTTT	CASSLSQGRNQPQHF
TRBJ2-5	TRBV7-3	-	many	TGTGCCAGCAGCTTAACGTCAAGCGGCTCAGAGACCCAGTACTTC	CASSLTSSGSETQYF
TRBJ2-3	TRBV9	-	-	TGTGCCAGCAGCGCGCGGGCCGCGGAGGATACGCAGTATTTT	CASSARAAEDTQYF
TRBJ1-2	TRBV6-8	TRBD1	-	TGTGCCAGCAGTCTCGGACAGGGTTTGAGGGGTGGCTACACCTTC	CASSLGQGLRGGYTF
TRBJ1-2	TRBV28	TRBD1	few	TGTGCCAGCTTCCAAGGGGACAGGGGAGTTGGAGGCTACACCTTC	CASFQGDRGVGGYTF
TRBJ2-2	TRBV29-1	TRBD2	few	TGCAGCGTTGGGGGGATCACTAGCGGGGATGAAAACACCGGGGAGCTGTTTTTT	CSVGGITSGDENTGELFF
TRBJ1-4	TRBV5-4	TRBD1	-	TGTGCCAGCAGCTTCACAGGGGCGAGTAATGAAAAACTGTTTTTT	CASSFTGASNEKLFF
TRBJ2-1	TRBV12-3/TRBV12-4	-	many	TGTGCCAGCAGTCTGATTAGCGGAAATGAGCAGTTCTTC	CASSLISGNEQFF
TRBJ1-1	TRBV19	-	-	TGTGCCAGTAGTATGGCGGGGGGAAGGGTGAACACTGAAGCTTTCTTT	CASSMAGGRVNTEAFF
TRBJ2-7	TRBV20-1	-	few	TGCAGTGCTGACAGTGCCCTTCGAGGGGAGCAGTACTTC	CSADSALRGEQYF
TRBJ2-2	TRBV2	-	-	TGTGCCAGCAGTGCTGGGGGAGGGGAGCTGTTTTTT	CASSAGGGELFF
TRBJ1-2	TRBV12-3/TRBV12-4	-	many	TGTGCCAGCAGTTTAGCGCAAGTAGCTGGCTACACCTTC	CASSLAQVAGYTF
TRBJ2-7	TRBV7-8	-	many	TGTGCCAGCAGCTTACGGCGCGGGAAGCCCTACGAGCAGTACTTC	CASSLRRGKPYEQYF
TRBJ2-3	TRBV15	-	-	TGTGCCACCAGCAGAACCCTCACGGCCGGCCCTAGCACAGATACGCAGTATTTT	CATSRTLTAGPSTDTQYF
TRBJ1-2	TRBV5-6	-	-	TGTGCCAGCAGCTTGGAAGTCGGGCAGACTTATGGCTACACCTTC	CASSLEVGQTYGYTF
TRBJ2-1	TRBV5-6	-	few	TGTGCCAGCAGCCCGACCACCGGAGGATACAATGAGCAGTTCTTC	CASSPTTGGYNEQFF
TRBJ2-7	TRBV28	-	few	TGTGCCAGCAAACGAGGGGGAGCCTCCTACGAGCAGTACTTC	CASKRGGASYEQYF
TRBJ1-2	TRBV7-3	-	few	TGTGCCAGCAGCTTAGAAAGTCGCTATGGCTACACCTTC	CASSLESRYGYTF
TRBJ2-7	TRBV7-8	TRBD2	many	TGTGCCAGCAGCTCCGGATGGGGGGGCTCCTACGAGCAGTACTTC	CASSSGWGGSYEQYF
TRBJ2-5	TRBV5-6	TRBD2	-	TGTGCCAGCAGCCGGCGGGGGGGAGGCTCTAGCGGGAAAAAAGGGACCCAGTACTTC	CASSRRGGGSSGKKGTQYF
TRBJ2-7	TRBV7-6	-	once	TGTGCCAGCAGCTTAGTAAGGGGCTCCGAGCAGTACTTC	CASSLVRGSEQYF
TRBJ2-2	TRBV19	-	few	TGTGCCAGTAGTATACTGCTGACCGGGGAGCTGTTTTTT	CASSILLTGELFF
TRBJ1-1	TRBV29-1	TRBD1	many	TGCAGCGTTGAGGGACAGGGTGTTGAAGCTTTCTTT	CSVEGQGVEAFF
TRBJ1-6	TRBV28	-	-	TGTGCCAGAAGCCGGTTCCTTCGGGGCGGTTCACCCCTCCACTTT	CARSRFLRGGSPLHF
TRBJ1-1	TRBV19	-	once	TGTGCCAGTAGTAATGTGAAGATCGGTGAAGCTTTCTTT	CASSNVKIGEAFF
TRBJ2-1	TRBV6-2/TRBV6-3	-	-	TGTGCCAGCAGTAGGACAGTGGACAATGAGCAGTTCTTC	CASSRTVDNEQFF
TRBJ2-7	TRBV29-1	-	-	TGCAGCGACATACAGGGCGCCCACGAGCAGTACTTC	CSDIQGAHEQYF
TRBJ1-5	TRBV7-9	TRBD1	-	TGTGCCAGCAGCTTCTCAGGGGGCGAAGGGAATCAGCCCCAGCATTTT	CASSFSGGEGNQPQHF
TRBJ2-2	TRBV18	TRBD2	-	TGTGCCAGCTCACCGCCTAGCGGGAGGGCTGGAACCGGGGAGCTGTTTTTT	CASSPPSGRAGTGELFF
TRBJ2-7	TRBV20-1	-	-	TGCAGTGCTAGTGAAGGGCCCTACGAGCATTACTTC	CSASEGPYEHYF
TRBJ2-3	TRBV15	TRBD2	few	TGTGCCACCAGCAGGGCCGGACTAGCCAGGTCAGATACGCAGTATTTT	CATSRAGLARSDTQYF
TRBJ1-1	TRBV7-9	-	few	TGTGCCGGCCTTGGGGGCCGGAACACTGAAGCTTTCTTT	CAGLGGRNTEAFF
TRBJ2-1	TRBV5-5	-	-	TGTGCCAGCAGCTTCCGAGGGACCGAGCAGTTCTTC	CASSFRGTEQFF
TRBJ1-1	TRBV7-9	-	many	TGTGCCAGCACCACCCTCTCGGGGGACACTGAAGCTTTCTTT	CASTTLSGDTEAFF
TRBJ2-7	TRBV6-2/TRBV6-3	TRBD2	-	TGTGCCAGCAGTCGTAGCGGGAGGGCCGCGGGGGAGCAGTACTTC	CASSRSGRAAGEQYF
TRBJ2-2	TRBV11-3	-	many	TGTGCCAGCAGCTCCCTCACTAGCACTCACACCGGGGAGCTGTTTTTT	CASSSLTSTHTGELFF
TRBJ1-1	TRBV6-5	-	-	TGTGCCAGCAGCAGGGACTTTTCTGCATCCATTAACACTGAAGCTTTCTTT	CASSRDFSASINTEAFF
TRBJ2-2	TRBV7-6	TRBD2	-	TGTGCTAGCAGCTTAATAGCTGGCGGGGGCACCGGGGAGCTGTTTTTT	CASSLIAGGGTGELFF
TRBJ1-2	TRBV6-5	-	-	TGTGCCAGCAGCCGAGGTCAGGGCCACTATGGCTACACCTTC	CASSRGQGHYGYTF
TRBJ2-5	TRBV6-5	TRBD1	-	TGTGCCAGCAGAGGGACAGGCCCAGGGACCCAGTACTTC	CASRGTGPGTQYF
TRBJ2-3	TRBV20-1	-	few	TGCAGTGCTAGTGGGGTGGGGTTCACAGATACGCAGTATTTT	CSASGVGFTDTQYF
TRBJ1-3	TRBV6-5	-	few	TGTGCCAGCAGTTACAGGCGGTCTGGAAACACCATATATTTT	CASSYRRSGNTIYF
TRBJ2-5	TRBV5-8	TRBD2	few	TGTGCCAGCAACCGACTAGCGGGATGGGAGACCCAGTACTTC	CASNRLAGWETQYF
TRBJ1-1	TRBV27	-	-	TGTGCCAGCAGTTTCTTTTGGAACACTGAAGCTTTCTTT	CASSFFWNTEAFF
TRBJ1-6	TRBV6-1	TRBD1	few	TGTGCCAGCAGTCCCGGGACAGGGATGAATTCACCCCTCCACTTT	CASSPGTGMNSPLHF
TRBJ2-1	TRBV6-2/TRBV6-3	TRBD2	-	TGTGCCAGCCGTGGGGGGGGGTCTTACAATGAGCAGTTCTTC	CASRGGGSYNEQFF
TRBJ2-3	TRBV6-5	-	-	TGTGCCAGCAGCACCGCCGCGGGGATAGATACGCAGTATTTT	CASSTAAGIDTQYF
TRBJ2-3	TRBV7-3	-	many	TGTGCCAGCAGCTTAACCACAGGGGATACGCAGTATTTT	CASSLTTGDTQYF
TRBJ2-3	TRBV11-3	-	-	TGTGCCAGCAGCTTAGAATCAGAGGATACGCAGTATTTT	CASSLESEDTQYF
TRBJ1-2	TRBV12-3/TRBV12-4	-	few	TGTGCCAGCAGTTTGGGGCAGTCTAACTATGGCTACACCTTC	CASSLGQSNYGYTF
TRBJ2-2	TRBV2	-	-	TGTGCCAGCAGGAGGGGGACCGCAGGCGGGGAGCTGTTTTTT	CASRRGTAGGELFF
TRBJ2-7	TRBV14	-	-	TGTGCCAGCAGCCCCATATATCCGAGCTCCTACGAGCAGTACTTC	CASSPIYPSSYEQYF
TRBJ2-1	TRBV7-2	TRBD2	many	TGTGCCAGCAGCTTTAGCGGGAGGTACTACAATGAGCAGTTCTTC	CASSFSGRYYNEQFF